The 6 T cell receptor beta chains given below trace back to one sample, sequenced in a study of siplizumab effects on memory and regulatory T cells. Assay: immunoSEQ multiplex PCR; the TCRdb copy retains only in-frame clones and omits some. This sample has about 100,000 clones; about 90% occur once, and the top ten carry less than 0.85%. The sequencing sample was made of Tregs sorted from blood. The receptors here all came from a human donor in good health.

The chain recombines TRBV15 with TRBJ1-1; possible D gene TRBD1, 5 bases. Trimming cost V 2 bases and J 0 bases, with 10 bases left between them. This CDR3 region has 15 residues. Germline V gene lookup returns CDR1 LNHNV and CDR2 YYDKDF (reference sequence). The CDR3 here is CATSRSQGVNTEAFF. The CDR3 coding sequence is TGTGCCACCAGCAGATCGCAGGGAGTGAACACTGAAGCTTTCTTT.

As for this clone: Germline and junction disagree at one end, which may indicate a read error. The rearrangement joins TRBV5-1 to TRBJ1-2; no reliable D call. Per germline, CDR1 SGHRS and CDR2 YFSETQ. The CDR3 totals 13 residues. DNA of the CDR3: TGCGCCAGCAGCTTCTTTTCCGGGAACAGACCTTTCTTC. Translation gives CASSFFSGNRPFF.

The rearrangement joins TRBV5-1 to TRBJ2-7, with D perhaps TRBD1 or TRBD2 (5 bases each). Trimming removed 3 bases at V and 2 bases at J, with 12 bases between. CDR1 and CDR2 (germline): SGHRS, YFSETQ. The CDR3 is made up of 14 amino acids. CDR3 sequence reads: CASSWDQLTYEQYF. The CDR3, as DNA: TGCGCCAGCAGCTGGGACCAACTAACCTACGAGCAGTACTTC.

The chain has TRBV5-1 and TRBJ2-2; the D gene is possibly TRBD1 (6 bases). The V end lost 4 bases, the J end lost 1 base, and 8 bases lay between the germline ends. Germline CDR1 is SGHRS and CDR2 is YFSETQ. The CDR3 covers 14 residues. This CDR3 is CASSKDRNTGELFF. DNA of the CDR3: TGCGCCAGCAGCAAGGACAGGAACACCGGGGAGCTGTTTTTT.

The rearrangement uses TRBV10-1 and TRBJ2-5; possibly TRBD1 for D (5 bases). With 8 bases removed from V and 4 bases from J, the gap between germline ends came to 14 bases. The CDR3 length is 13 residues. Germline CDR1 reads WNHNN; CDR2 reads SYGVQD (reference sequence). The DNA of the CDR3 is TGCGCCAGCTCAGAAGGGGCAGGAGAGACCCAGTACTTC. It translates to CASSEGAGETQYF.

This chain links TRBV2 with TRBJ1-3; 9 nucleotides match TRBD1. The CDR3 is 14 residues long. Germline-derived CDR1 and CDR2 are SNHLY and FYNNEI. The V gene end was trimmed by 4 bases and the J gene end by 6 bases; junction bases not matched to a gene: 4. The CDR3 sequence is CASSVGQGKNTIYF. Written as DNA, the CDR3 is TGTGCCAGCAGTGTAGGACAGGGGAAAAACACCATATATTTT.